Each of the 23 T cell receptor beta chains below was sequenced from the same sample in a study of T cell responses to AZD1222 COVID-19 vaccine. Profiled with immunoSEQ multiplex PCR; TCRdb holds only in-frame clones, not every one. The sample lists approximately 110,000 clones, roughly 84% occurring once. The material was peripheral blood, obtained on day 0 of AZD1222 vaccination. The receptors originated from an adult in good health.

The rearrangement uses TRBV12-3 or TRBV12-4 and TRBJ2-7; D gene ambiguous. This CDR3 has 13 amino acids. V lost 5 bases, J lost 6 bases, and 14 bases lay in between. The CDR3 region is CASSLRTQGEQYV. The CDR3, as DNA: TGTGCCAGCAGTCTCCGGACCCAAGGCGAGCAGTACGTC.

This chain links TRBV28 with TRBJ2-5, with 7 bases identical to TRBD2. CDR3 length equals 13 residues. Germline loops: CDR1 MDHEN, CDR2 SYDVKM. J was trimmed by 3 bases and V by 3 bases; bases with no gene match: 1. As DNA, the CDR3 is TGTGCCAGCAGTTTTCGGGGGGAAGAGACCCAGTACTTC. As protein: CASSFRGEETQYF.

The CDR3 spells CASSPTGRSIRRPSPLHF. CDR3 DNA sequence: TGTGCCAGCTCACCAACAGGGAGATCCATTCGGCGTCCTTCACCCCTCCACTTT. The rearrangement links TRBV18 to TRBJ1-6; TRBD1 might be the D (6 bases). The CDR3 loop spans 18 amino acids. Per the germline V gene, CDR1 is KGHSH and CDR2 is LQKENI. Trimming took off 2 bases at V and 9 bases at J, with 23 bases between the two ends.

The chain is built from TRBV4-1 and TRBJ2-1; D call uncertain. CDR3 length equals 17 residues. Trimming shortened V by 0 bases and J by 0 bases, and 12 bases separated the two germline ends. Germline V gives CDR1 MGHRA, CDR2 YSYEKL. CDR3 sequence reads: CASSQEIGRSSYNEQFF. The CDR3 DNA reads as TGCGCCAGCAGCCAAGAGATCGGGCGGAGCTCCTACAATGAGCAGTTCTTC.

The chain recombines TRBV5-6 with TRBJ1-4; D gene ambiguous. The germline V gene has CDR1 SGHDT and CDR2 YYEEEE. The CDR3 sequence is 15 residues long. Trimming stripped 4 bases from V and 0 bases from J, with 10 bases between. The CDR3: CASSQGLATNEKLFF. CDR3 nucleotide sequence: TGTGCCAGCAGCCAAGGCCTTGCAACTAATGAAAAACTGTTTTTT.

DNA for the CDR3: TGTGCCAGCAGCTATACCCGGAGGTTAGCGGGAGGGTCCACCGGGGAGCTGTTTTTT. Translating it yields CASSYTRRLAGGSTGELFF. The gene calls are TRBV11-2 and TRBJ2-2, with TRBD2 matching over 11 bases. This CDR3 spans 19 amino acids. The V gene's germline CDR1 is SGHAT and CDR2 FQNNGV. V was pared by 4 bases and J by 4 bases, with 14 bases of the junction left unmatched.

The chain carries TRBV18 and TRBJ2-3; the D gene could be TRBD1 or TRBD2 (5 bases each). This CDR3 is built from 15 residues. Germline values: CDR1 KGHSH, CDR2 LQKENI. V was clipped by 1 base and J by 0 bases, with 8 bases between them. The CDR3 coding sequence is TGTGCCAGCTCACCACTGGGGGAGAGCACAGATACGCAGTATTTT. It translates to CASSPLGESTDTQYF.

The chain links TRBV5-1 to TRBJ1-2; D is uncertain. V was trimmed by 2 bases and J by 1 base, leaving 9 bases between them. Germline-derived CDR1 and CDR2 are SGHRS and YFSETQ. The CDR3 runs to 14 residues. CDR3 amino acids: CASSFTTVNYGYTF. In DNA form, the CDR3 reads TGCGCCAGCAGCTTCACGACGGTTAACTATGGCTACACCTTC.

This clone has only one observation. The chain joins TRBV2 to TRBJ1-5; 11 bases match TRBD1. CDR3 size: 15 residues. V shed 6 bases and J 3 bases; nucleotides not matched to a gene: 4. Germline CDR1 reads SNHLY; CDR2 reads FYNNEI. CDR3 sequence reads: CASRRDRGYNQPQHF. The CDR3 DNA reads TGTGCCAGCAGGAGGGACAGGGGGTACAATCAGCCCCAGCATTTT.

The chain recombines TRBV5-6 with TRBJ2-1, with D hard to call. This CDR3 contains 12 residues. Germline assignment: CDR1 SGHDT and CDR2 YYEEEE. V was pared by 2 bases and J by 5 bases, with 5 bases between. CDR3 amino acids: CASSLGNNEQFF. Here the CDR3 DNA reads TGTGCCAGCAGCTTAGGAAACAATGAGCAGTTCTTC.

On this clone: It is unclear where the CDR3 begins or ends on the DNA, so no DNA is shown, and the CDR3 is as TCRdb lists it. The chain's CDR3 is CASFGAGGGIASVKAFF. V usage is TRBV19 and J usage is TRBJ1-1. Germline CDR1 LNHDA, CDR2 SQIVND (reference sequence). The CDR3 totals 17 residues, both ends included.

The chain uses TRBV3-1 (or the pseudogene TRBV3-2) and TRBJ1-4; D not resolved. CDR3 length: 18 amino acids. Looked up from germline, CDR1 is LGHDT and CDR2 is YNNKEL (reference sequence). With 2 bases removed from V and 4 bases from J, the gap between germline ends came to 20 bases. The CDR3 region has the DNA TGTGCCAGCAGCCAACTTACTGGGCCAGTATCCCGTAATGAAAAACTGTTTTTT. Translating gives CASSQLTGPVSRNEKLFF.

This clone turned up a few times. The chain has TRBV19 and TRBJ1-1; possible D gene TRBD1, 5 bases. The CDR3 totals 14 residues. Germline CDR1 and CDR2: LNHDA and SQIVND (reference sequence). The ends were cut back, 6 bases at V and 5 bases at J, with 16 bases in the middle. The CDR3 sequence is CASRGHTAGTEAFF. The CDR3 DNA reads TGTGCCAGTAGGGGCCACACCGCAGGGACTGAAGCTTTCTTT.

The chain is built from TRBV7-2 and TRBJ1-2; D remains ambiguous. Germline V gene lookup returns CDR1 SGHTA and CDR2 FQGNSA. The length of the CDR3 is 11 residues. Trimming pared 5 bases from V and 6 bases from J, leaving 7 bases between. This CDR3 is CASSPRDGYTF. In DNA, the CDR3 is TGTGCCAGCAGCCCTAGGGATGGCTACACCTTC.

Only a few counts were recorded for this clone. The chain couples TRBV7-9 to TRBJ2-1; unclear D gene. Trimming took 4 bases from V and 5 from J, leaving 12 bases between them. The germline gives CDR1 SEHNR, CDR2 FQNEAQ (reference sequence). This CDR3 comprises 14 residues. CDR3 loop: CASSSTGRDNEQFF. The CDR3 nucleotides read TGTGCCAGCAGCTCCACCGGCCGGGACAATGAGCAGTTCTTC.

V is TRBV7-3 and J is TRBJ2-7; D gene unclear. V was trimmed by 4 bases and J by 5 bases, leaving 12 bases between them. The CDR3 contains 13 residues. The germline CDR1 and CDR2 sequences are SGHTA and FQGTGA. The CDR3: CASSCLSVDEQYF. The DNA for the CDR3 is TGTGCCAGCAGCTGTCTATCCGTAGACGAGCAGTACTTC.

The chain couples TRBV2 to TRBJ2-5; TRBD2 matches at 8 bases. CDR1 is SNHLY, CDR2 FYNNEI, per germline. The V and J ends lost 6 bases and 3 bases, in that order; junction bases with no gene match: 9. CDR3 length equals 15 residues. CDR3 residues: CASSAILAGKETQYF. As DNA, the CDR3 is TGTGCCAGCAGCGCTATCTTAGCGGGGAAAGAGACCCAGTACTTC.

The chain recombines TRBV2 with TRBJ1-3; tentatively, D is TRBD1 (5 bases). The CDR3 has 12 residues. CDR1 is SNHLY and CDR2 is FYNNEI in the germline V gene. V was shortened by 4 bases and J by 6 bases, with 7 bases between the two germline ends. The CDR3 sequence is CASSVQANTIYF. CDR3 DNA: TGTGCCAGCAGTGTACAGGCAAACACCATATATTTT. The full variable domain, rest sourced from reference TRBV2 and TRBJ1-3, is EPEVTQTPSHQVTQMGQEVILRCVPISNHLYFYWYRQILGQKVEFLVSFYNNEISEKSEIFDDQFSVERPDGSNFTLKIRSTKLEDSAMYFCASSVQANTIYFGEGSWLTVV.

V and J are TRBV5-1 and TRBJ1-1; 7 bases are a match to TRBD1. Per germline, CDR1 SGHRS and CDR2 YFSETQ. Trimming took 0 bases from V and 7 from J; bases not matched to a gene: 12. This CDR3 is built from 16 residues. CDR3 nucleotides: TGCGCCAGCAGCTTGGGCGTTCGAGCCGGGACAGTTGAAGCTTTCTTT. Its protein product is CASSLGVRAGTVEAFF.

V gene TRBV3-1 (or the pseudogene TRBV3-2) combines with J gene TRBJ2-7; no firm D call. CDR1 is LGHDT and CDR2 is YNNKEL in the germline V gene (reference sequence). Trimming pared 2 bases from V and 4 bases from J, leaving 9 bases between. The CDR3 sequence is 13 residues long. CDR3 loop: CASSQMGGYEQYF. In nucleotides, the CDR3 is TGTGCCAGCAGCCAAATGGGCGGTTACGAGCAGTACTTC.

This CDR3 reads CSAYRADEQYF. Here the CDR3 DNA reads TGCAGCGCTTACAGGGCGGACGAGCAGTACTTC. The chain links TRBV20-1 to TRBJ2-7; D is possibly TRBD1 (6 bases). Germline V lookup: CDR1 DFQATT, CDR2 SNEGSKA (reference sequence). This CDR3 contains 11 residues.

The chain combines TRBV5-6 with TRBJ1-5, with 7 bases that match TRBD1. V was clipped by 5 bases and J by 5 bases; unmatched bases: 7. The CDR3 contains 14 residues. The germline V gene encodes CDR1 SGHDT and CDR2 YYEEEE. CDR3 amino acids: CASSTTGDDQPQHF. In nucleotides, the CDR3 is TGTGCCAGCAGTACCACAGGGGACGATCAGCCCCAGCATTTT.

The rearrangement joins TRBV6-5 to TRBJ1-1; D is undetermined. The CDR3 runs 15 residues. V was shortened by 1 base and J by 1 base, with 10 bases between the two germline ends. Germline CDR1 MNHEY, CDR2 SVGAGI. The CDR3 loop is CASSYLTPGNTEAFF. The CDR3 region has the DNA TGTGCCAGCAGTTACTTGACACCCGGGAACACTGAAGCTTTCTTT.